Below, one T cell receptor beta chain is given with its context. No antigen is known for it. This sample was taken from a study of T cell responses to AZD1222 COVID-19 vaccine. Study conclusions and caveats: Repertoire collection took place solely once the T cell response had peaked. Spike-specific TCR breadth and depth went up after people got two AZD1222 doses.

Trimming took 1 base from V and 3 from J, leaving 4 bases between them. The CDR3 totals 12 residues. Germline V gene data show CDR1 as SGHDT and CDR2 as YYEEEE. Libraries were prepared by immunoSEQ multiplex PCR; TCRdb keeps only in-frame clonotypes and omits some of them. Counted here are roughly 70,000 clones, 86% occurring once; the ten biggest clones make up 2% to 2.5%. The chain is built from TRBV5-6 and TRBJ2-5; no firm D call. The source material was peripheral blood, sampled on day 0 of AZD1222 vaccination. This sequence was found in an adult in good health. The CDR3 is CASSLTEETQYF. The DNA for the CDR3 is TGTGCCAGCAGCTTGACAGAAGAGACCCAGTACTTC.